This entry describes one TCR beta chain. The data were obtained in a study of patients and donors after allogeneic stem cell transplantation. Germline V gene sequence: CDR1 MNHEY, CDR2 SVGAGI. Trimming took 0 bases from V and 6 from J, leaving 14 bases between them. This CDR3 comprises 16 residues. TCRdb reprocessed the RT-PCR reads with MiXCR, giving one entry per CDR3 protein. The sample shows about a million distinct CDR3 sequences, more than 15% of them seen only once. The source is a human donor who was either an allogeneic HSCT recipient or a stem cell or donor lymphocyte infusion donor (not recorded which). It is not recorded whose cells these are; they may come from a transplant donor. The chain combines TRBV6-5 with TRBJ1-4; possibly TRBD1 for D (6 bases). The sample comprised blood, either unsorted or a sorted T cell fraction (not recorded which). CDR3 sequence reads: CASSYSLWGQDEKLFF. The CDR3 DNA follows: TGTGCCAGCAGTTACTCGCTCTGGGGGCAAGATGAAAAACTGTTTTTT.